These 25 T cell receptor beta chains were all obtained from the same sample, sequenced in a study of T cells in Graves' hyperthyroidism and ophthalmopathy (dated by TCRdb to about 2019). The library was obtained by multiplex PCR. Instrument on record: Illumina HiSeq 2000. TCR beta CDR3 regions were amplified from RNA transcripts. The TCR CDR3 was subjected to a first round of RT-PCR using the HTBI primer set and the Qiagen OneStep RT-PCR kit. TCRdb reprocessing: public reads trimmed at Q25 with fastp, clones called with MiXCR, in-frame beta chains kept. Records with the same CDR3 protein are collapsed into one entry carrying the most frequent genes and DNA. For this sample the table gives fewer than 200,000 distinct CDR3 sequences, of which more than 15% were detected only once. Roughly 32% of the sample comes from the top ten. The specimen sequenced was blood. The receptor source for this set is a woman aged 50 to 65 with Graves' hyperthyroidism.

Notes on this clonotype: Since a much larger clone is just one base distant, this may be a read error. The chain links TRBV6-1 to TRBJ2-1, with D perhaps assigned TRBD1 or TRBD2 (6 bases each). CDR3 length: 16 amino acids. Germline lookup yields CDR1 MNHNS and CDR2 SASEGT. Trimming stripped 8 bases from V and 7 bases from J, with 24 bases between. The CDR3 sequence: CASGYFGGGRRNEQFF. The CDR3 DNA reads TGTGCCAGCGGCTATTTTGGAGGGGGGCGTAGAAATGAGCAGTTCTTC.

At least ten counts were recorded for this clonotype. This sequence joins TRBV11-2 and TRBJ1-5; no definite D call. The CDR3 runs to 15 residues. Trimming removed 2 bases from V and 0 bases from J, with 8 bases in between. Per germline, CDR1 SGHAT and CDR2 FQNNGV. In DNA, the CDR3 is TGTGCCAGCAGCTTAACTCGTGGTAGCAATCAGCCCCAGCATTTT. Translation gives CASSLTRGSNQPQHF.

This clonotype was detected ten times or more. The chain joins TRBV18 to TRBJ2-7, with D perhaps matching TRBD2 (6 bases). The CDR3 is 14 residues long. The ends were cut back, 8 bases at V and 5 bases at J, with 19 bases in the middle. Germline CDR1 and CDR2: KGHSH and LQKENI. The CDR3 loop is CASREIGGYHEQYF. Here the CDR3 DNA reads TGTGCCAGCAGGGAGATCGGAGGGTATCACGAGCAGTACTTC.

The chain's CDR3 is CASVGLRTEAFF. The CDR3 DNA follows: TGTGCCAGCGTGGGACTGCGCACTGAAGCTTTCTTT. V gene TRBV6-1 combines with J gene TRBJ1-1; D is possibly TRBD1 (5 bases). V was pared by 8 bases and J by 4 bases, with 11 bases between. The CDR3 runs 12 residues. Germline loops: CDR1 MNHNS, CDR2 SASEGT.

The chain recombines TRBV6-2 or TRBV6-3 with TRBJ2-2, with D possibly being TRBD2 (5 bases). Germline V CDR1 and CDR2: MNHEY, SVGEGT. The CDR3 extends over 17 amino acids. Trimming stripped 7 bases from V and 2 bases from J, with 20 bases between. The CDR3 DNA is TGTGCCAGCACGGCCAAAACGCGGGCCCTTAACACCGGGGAGCTGTTTTTT. It translates to CASTAKTRALNTGELFF.

The chain is built from TRBV7-8 and TRBJ2-3; 14 nucleotides agree with TRBD2. From germline, CDR1 is SGHVS and CDR2 FQNEAQ. V was clipped by 4 bases and J by 5 bases; unmatched bases: 5. CDR3 length: 16 residues. The CDR3 DNA reads TGTGCCAGCAGCTCGACTAGCGGGGGGGCCCAAGATACGCAGTATTTT. This translates into CASSSTSGGAQDTQYF.

Notes on this clonotype: This may come from a read error, since a much larger clone is one base off. V usage is TRBV7-2 and J usage is TRBJ2-1; 7 bases line up with TRBD2. V shed 2 bases and J 10 bases; nucleotides not matched to a gene: 17. This CDR3 region has 17 residues. Looked up from germline, CDR1 is SGHTA and CDR2 is FQGNSA. This CDR3 reads CASSLSGVWDGGSEQFF. CDR3 DNA: TGTGCCAGCAGCTTAAGTGGGGTGTGGGACGGGGGGTCCGAGCAGTTCTTC.

The sample holds many counts of this clonotype. The V and J genes are TRBV15 and TRBJ1-4, with a possible D match to TRBD1 (5 bases). Germline CDR1 LNHNV, CDR2 YYDKDF (reference sequence). The CDR3 loop spans 15 amino acids. V was shortened by 0 bases and J by 7 bases, with 12 bases between the two germline ends. The CDR3 protein is CATSRDTHRGEKLFF. For the CDR3, the DNA is TGTGCCACCAGCAGAGATACGCATAGGGGTGAAAAACTGTTTTTT.

V and J are TRBV3-1 and TRBJ1-4, with no clear D. The germline V gene encodes CDR1 LGHDT and CDR2 YNNKEL (reference sequence). V lost 0 bases and J lost 0, with 8 bases in between. This CDR3 comprises 16 residues. CDR3: CASSQDEGATNEKLFF. The CDR3 DNA follows: TGTGCCAGCAGCCAAGATGAGGGTGCAACTAATGAAAAACTGTTTTTT.

This clonotype has a count of ten or more. The chain employs TRBV15 and TRBJ2-7; D not resolved. V was shortened by 4 bases and J by 2 bases, with 9 bases between the two germline ends. CDR3 size: 13 residues. Germline V gene lookup returns CDR1 LNHNV and CDR2 YYDKDF (reference sequence). The CDR3: CATSKAQTYEQYF. For the CDR3, the DNA is TGTGCCACCAGCAAGGCCCAGACCTACGAGCAGTACTTC.

This clonotype was picked up many times. V gene TRBV4-2 combines with J gene TRBJ2-7; D is perhaps TRBD2 (6 bases). The V and J ends lost 0 bases and 7 bases respectively, with 22 bases between them. CDR3 length: 17 amino acids. Germline CDR1 LGHNA, CDR2 YNFKEQ. CDR3 in DNA: TGTGCCAGCAGCCAAGATCTTCGAGCGGCGACCGGGGGAGAGCAGTACTTC. It encodes CASSQDLRAATGGEQYF.

The table lists this clonotype with many counts. The chain combines TRBV27 with TRBJ1-5, with 11 bases lining up with TRBD1. Germline V gives CDR1 MNHEY, CDR2 SMNVEV (reference sequence). Unmatched junction bases numbered 7, after V lost 6 bases and J lost 6 bases. The CDR3 is 15 residues long. CDR3 in DNA: TGTGCCAGCAGCCCGGGACAGGGGGTCAGTCAGCCCCAGCATTTT. It encodes CASSPGQGVSQPQHF.

This clonotype was observed many times. The chain links TRBV27 to TRBJ2-3; possibly TRBD1 for D (6 bases). This CDR3 is 16 amino acids long. Trimming took 5 bases from V and 4 from J, leaving 19 bases between them. Germline V CDR1 and CDR2: MNHEY, SMNVEV (reference sequence). The CDR3 is CASSAYYREQADTQYF. CDR3 nucleotide sequence: TGTGCCAGCAGTGCCTATTACAGGGAGCAGGCAGATACGCAGTATTTT.

This clonotype was detected many times. The chain joins TRBV27 to TRBJ2-2; TRBD1 aligns across 9 bases. V lost 6 bases and J lost 7; bases outside the gene matches: 9. The CDR3 loop spans 15 amino acids. From germline, CDR1 is MNHEY and CDR2 SMNVEV (reference sequence). In DNA form, the CDR3 reads TGTGCCAGCAGGGCGGGACAGGGACTCGTCGGGGAGCTGTTTTTT. This translates into CASRAGQGLVGELFF.

The chain employs TRBV10-3 and TRBJ1-6; D uncertain. V dropped 2 bases and J dropped 6 bases, with 8 bases sitting between them. The CDR3 sequence is 14 residues long. The germline gives CDR1 ENHRY, CDR2 SYGVKD. In nucleotides, the CDR3 is TGTGCCATCAGTGAGAGTATGGGTAATTCACCCCTCCACTTT. Translation gives CAISESMGNSPLHF.

This clonotype appeared many times. J is TRBJ2-5 and V is TRBV24-1; tentatively, D is TRBD1 (5 bases). Trimming took off 7 bases at V and 2 bases at J, with 10 bases between the two ends. Germline V gene data show CDR1 as KGHDR and CDR2 as SFDVKD. This CDR3 contains 13 residues. Here the CDR3 reads CATRPAGQETQYF. In nucleotides, the CDR3 is TGTGCCACCAGACCTGCAGGGCAAGAGACCCAGTACTTC.

This clonotype has only a few counts. This sequence joins TRBV7-9 and TRBJ2-5; 12 bases are a match to TRBD2. Trimming took 5 bases from V and 0 from J; bases not matched to a gene: 7. CDR3 length: 17 residues. Germline V gene sequence: CDR1 SEHNR, CDR2 FQNEAQ (reference sequence). CDR3 region: CASSPSRLAGDQETQYF. CDR3 nucleotides: TGTGCCAGCAGCCCATCGAGACTAGCGGGAGACCAAGAGACCCAGTACTTC.

This clonotype was seen a few times. Given a much more abundant clone one base away, this may be a read error. The chain joins TRBV25-1 to TRBJ2-3; 8 nucleotides align to TRBD1. The CDR3 covers 15 residues. In germline, CDR1 is MGHDK, CDR2 SYGVNS. CDR3 sequence (DNA): TGTGCCGGCAGTGATACAGGGGGGTTGGTAGATACGCAGTATTTT. Encoded protein: CAGSDTGGLVDTQYF.

This clonotype was observed a handful of times. This chain links TRBV25-1 with TRBJ2-2, with 9 bases identical to TRBD2. The CDR3 is 19 amino acids. Germline trimming cut 1 base from V and 5 bases from J; bases unmatched to any gene: 14. Germline-derived CDR1 and CDR2 are MGHDK and SYGVNS. The chain's CDR3 is CASSESPRGLAGFTGELFF. The CDR3 DNA reads TGTGCCAGCAGTGAATCTCCTCGTGGGCTAGCGGGGTTTACCGGGGAGCTGTTTTTT.

At least ten counts were recorded for this clonotype. This chain connects TRBV6-1 to TRBJ2-5; TRBD2 matches at 9 bases. CDR3 size: 15 residues. Looked up from germline, CDR1 is MNHNS and CDR2 is SASEGT. V lost 5 bases, J lost 4 bases, and 8 bases stayed unmatched. CDR3 nucleotides: TGTGCCAGCAGTATAAGACTAGCGGTAGGAGAGACCCAGTACTTC. Protein product: CASSIRLAVGETQYF.

This clonotype was observed many times. The chain links TRBV5-1 to TRBJ1-2; no clear D. The V gene's germline CDR1 is SGHRS and CDR2 YFSETQ. This CDR3 is 13 amino acids long. V was shortened by 2 bases and J by 3 bases, with 8 bases between the two germline ends. CDR3 amino acids: CASSLNGDYGYTF. In DNA form, the CDR3 reads TGCGCCAGCAGCTTAAACGGTGACTATGGCTACACCTTC.

This clonotype was recorded at least ten times. The chain employs TRBV20-1 and TRBJ1-2; TRBD1 might be the D (5 bases). There are 13 residues in the CDR3. Looked up from germline, CDR1 is DFQATT and CDR2 is SNEGSKA (reference sequence). V dropped 6 bases and J dropped 3 bases, with 14 bases sitting between them. The CDR3 sequence is CSADSDGDYGYTF. In DNA form, the CDR3 reads TGCAGTGCCGACAGTGATGGGGACTATGGCTACACCTTC.

In its sample, this clonotype was seen many times. One end of the junction is discordant with germline, which a read error may explain. V and J are TRBV3-1 and TRBJ1-1, with no clear D. The germline gives CDR1 LGHDT, CDR2 YNNKEL (reference sequence). The CDR3 is made up of 12 amino acids. The DNA of the CDR3 is TGTGCCAGCAGCCAATTTAGGGTCCTTGTGATCTTT. Its translation: CASSQFRVLVIF.

This clonotype was recorded at least ten times. The chain joins TRBV28 to TRBJ2-2; D remains unclear. The CDR3 sequence is 12 residues long. CDR1 is MDHEN and CDR2 is SYDVKM in the germline V gene. V was cut by 6 bases and J by 4 bases, with 6 bases left in between. In nucleotides, the CDR3 is TGTGCCAGCAGGTACAGCACCGGGGAGCTGTTTTTT. This codes for CASRYSTGELFF.

Many counts were recorded for this clonotype. The chain employs TRBV2 and TRBJ1-2; D is possibly TRBD1 (6 bases). The CDR3 has 16 amino acids. V gave up 3 bases and J gave up 2 bases, with 16 bases separating them. CDR1 SNHLY and CDR2 FYNNEI come from the germline V gene. The CDR3 is CASSERRDNRNYGYTF. In DNA form, the CDR3 reads TGTGCCAGCAGTGAGAGGAGGGACAACCGAAACTATGGCTACACCTTC.